This section outlines one TCR beta chain sequence together with its context. Its antigen is unknown. The data originate from a study of siplizumab effects on memory and regulatory T cells. Germline CDR1 MNHNS, CDR2 SASEGT. The ends were cut back, 7 bases at V and 0 bases at J, with 13 bases in the middle. The CDR3 extends over 15 amino acids. The assay looked at some 100,000 TCR templates in each sample. Produced via immunoSEQ multiplex PCR; TCRdb's table is partial and in-frame only. The repertoire has around 100,000 clones, 85% to 95% of them found once; the top ten carry approximately 0.3%. Study observations and caveats: Memory cells seemed less diverse than naive T cells, which also seemed major contributors to the alloresponse. The alloreactive clones that mapped to unstimulated subsets made up only a minor fraction.

What was sequenced was non-Treg CD4+ T cells sorted from blood. This sequence joins TRBV6-1 and TRBJ1-3; no definite D call. The receptor's source is a human donor in good health. CDR3 DNA: TGTGCCAGCATATTTGGGCTCGGCTCTGGAAACACCATATATTTT. Residues: CASIFGLGSGNTIYF.